Listed below are T cell receptor beta chains from one sample, sequenced in a study of cytomegalovirus exposure and HLA in healthy donors. The protocol was immunoSEQ multiplex PCR, while the TCRdb copy is restricted to in-frame clones and leaves out a portion. Among about 240,000 clones listed, roughly 85% were seen once. Specimen: PBMCs. The receptors were sampled from a girl aged 2 to 10 in good health and CMV-seronegative. The CDR3 runs from the conserved cysteine through the conserved F or W. D genes are given only for firm matches. Only part of the rows carry a size: once, few, many, or a class if the clone is expanded.

>NA|TRBV5-4|TRBD1|TRBJ1-1
CASSQTGQGDTEAFF
TGTGCCAGCAGCCAGACAGGCCAGGGGGACACTGAAGCTTTCTTT
>NA|TRBV4-2|NA|TRBJ2-2
CASSLLRGNPGSGGELFF
TGTGCCAGCAGCCTCCTGAGAGGGAACCCCGGGAGTGGCGGGGAGCTGTTTTTT
>once|TRBV6-1|NA|TRBJ1-5
CACQGYSNQPQHF
TGTGCCTGCCAGGGGTATAGCAATCAGCCCCAGCATTTT
>NA|TRBV30|NA|TRBJ2-3
CAWNPGDGDTQYF
TGTGCCTGGAATCCGGGAGATGGAGATACGCAGTATTTT
>NA|TRBV11-3|TRBD2|TRBJ2-2
CASSRDGGAPGELFF
TGTGCCAGCAGCCGAGACGGGGGGGCCCCCGGGGAGCTGTTTTTT
>NA|TRBV10-3|NA|TRBJ2-3
CAISVSSLDTQYF
TGTGCCATCAGTGTTAGTAGTCTAGATACGCAGTATTTT
>NA|TRBV15|NA|TRBJ1-4
CATSRDRGWEKLFF
TGTGCCACCAGCAGAGACAGGGGTTGGGAAAAACTGTTTTTT
>NA|TRBV6-1|TRBD2|TRBJ2-1
CASSELGLALDVQFF
TGTGCCAGCAGTGAACTGGGACTAGCGCTAGATGTGCAGTTCTTC
>NA|TRBV9|TRBD2|TRBJ2-1
CASSPPSGGPYNEQFF
TGTGCCAGCAGCCCCCCCAGCGGGGGCCCCTACAATGAGCAGTTCTTC
>NA|TRBV19|TRBD1|TRBJ1-2
CASSTGGARMYGYTF
TGTGCCAGTAGTACAGGGGGCGCCCGGATGTATGGCTACACCTTC
>NA|TRBV6-5|NA|TRBJ1-2
CASSHRESGYTF
TGTGCCAGCAGCCACAGGGAGTCGGGCTACACCTTC
>once|TRBV27|NA|TRBJ2-5
CASSLQGGEQYF
TGTGCCAGCAGTTTACAGGGGGGTGAGCAGTACTTC
>NA|TRBV5-4|NA|TRBJ1-2
CASSPPGWKGYTF
TGTGCCAGCAGCCCTCCAGGGTGGAAGGGCTACACCTTC
>NA|TRBV10-3|TRBD1|TRBJ1-2
CAIRGTGGESEHTF
TGTGCCATCAGGGGGACAGGGGGAGAGAGCGAACACACCTTC
>NA|TRBV6-5|NA|TRBJ2-7
CASSSLPPSASYEQYF
TGTGCCAGCAGTTCCCTGCCTCCTAGCGCGTCCTACGAGCAGTACTTC
>NA|TRBV30|NA|TRBJ2-7
CAWSVRSSYEQYF
TGTGCCTGGAGTGTCCGCAGCTCCTACGAGCAGTACTTC
>NA|TRBV27|TRBD1|TRBJ1-2
CASSLRTGGFGGYTF
TGTGCCAGCAGTTTACGGACAGGGGGCTTTGGTGGCTACACCTTC
>NA|TRBV5-4|NA|TRBJ2-3
CASSLDSRDTQYF
TGTGCCAGCAGCTTGGACTCCCGTGATACGCAGTATTTT
>NA|TRBV6-1|TRBD2|TRBJ2-7
CASSSGTSDYEQYF
TGTGCCAGCAGTTCCGGGACTAGCGACTACGAGCAGTACTTC
>NA|TRBV5-1|NA|TRBJ1-4
CASRGAPEKLFF
TGCGCCAGCAGGGGGGCACCTGAAAAACTGTTTTTT
>few|TRBV7-9|NA|TRBJ2-3
CASSFTATSTDTQYF
TGTGCCAGCAGCTTCACCGCTACTAGCACAGATACGCAGTATTTT
>NA|TRBV5-1|NA|TRBJ2-3
CASSEVGSSRTDTQYF
TGCGCCAGCAGCGAGGTCGGGTCCTCCCGCACAGATACGCAGTATTTT
>NA|TRBV6-1|TRBD1|TRBJ2-7
CASSGFDRVYEQYF
TGTGCCAGCAGTGGGTTTGACAGGGTCTACGAGCAGTACTTC
>NA|TRBV19|NA|TRBJ2-2
CASSLRRVNTGELFF
TGTGCCAGTAGTTTAAGGAGGGTGAACACCGGGGAGCTGTTTTTT
>few|TRBV5-6|TRBD2|TRBJ2-7
CASSFAGTSGTYEQYF
TGTGCCAGCAGCTTCGCCGGGACTAGCGGGACCTACGAGCAGTACTTC
>NA|TRBV2|NA|TRBJ1-5
CASSGGVGQPQHF
TGTGCCAGCAGTGGGGGGGTTGGACAGCCCCAGCATTTT
>NA|TRBV7-3|TRBD2|TRBJ2-7
CASSLRGLAGGSSYEQYF
TGTGCCAGCAGCTTAAGGGGACTAGCGGGGGGAAGCTCCTACGAGCAGTACTTC
>NA|TRBV6-1|NA|TRBJ2-2
CASRDRRNTGELFF
TGTGCCAGCAGGGACAGACGGAACACCGGGGAGTTGTTTTTT
>NA|TRBV29-1|NA|TRBJ1-5
CSVGEGTNQPQHF
TGCAGCGTTGGGGAGGGCACCAATCAGCCCCAGCATTTT
>NA|TRBV6-5|TRBD2|TRBJ2-1
CASSYAGESYNEQFF
TGTGCCAGCAGTTACGCGGGGGAGTCCTACAATGAGCAGTTCTTC
>few|TRBV6-4|TRBD1|TRBJ1-2
CASRAGTGRGYTF
TGTGCCAGCAGGGCCGGGACAGGGCGCGGCTACACCTTC
>few|TRBV6-1|NA|TRBJ2-7
CATADYYEQYF
TGTGCCACCGCGGATTACTACGAGCAGTACTTC
>NA|TRBV9|TRBD1|TRBJ2-7
CASSVDGTGGVYEQYF
TGTGCCAGCAGCGTAGATGGGACAGGGGGCGTTTACGAGCAGTACTTC
>NA|TRBV2|NA|TRBJ2-5
CASRLTLASQETQYF
TGTGCCAGCAGACTGACCCTAGCGTCCCAAGAGACCCAGTACTTC
>NA|TRBV18|TRBD2|TRBJ2-3
CASSPPGVAGATDTQYF
TGTGCCAGCTCACCTCCGGGGGTAGCGGGAGCAACAGATACGCAGTATTTT
>NA|TRBV5-6|NA|TRBJ2-1
CASSLRGSPNEQFF
TGTGCCAGCAGCTTGAGAGGCAGCCCTAATGAGCAGTTCTTC
>NA|TRBV4-2|TRBD1|TRBJ2-5
CASSPATGYQETQYF
TGTGCCAGCAGTCCCGCGACAGGGTACCAAGAGACCCAGTACTTC
>NA|TRBV21-1|NA|TRBJ1-1
CASFMVQGKNTEAFF
TGTGCCAGCTTTATGGTTCAGGGGAAGAACACTGAAGCTTTCTTT
>NA|TRBV21-1|NA|TRBJ1-1
CASSKATGDRGPEAFF
TGTGCCAGCAGCAAAGCGACAGGGGACAGGGGACCTGAAGCTTTCTTT
>NA|TRBV20-1|NA|TRBJ1-2
CSAEAYGYTF
TGCAGTGCTGAGGCCTATGGCTACACCTTC
>NA|TRBV7-9|TRBD2|TRBJ2-1
CASSPRLAGTPAPEEQFF
TGTGCCAGCAGCCCAAGACTAGCGGGGACTCCAGCGCCTGAGGAGCAGTTCTTC
>NA|TRBV10-1|NA|TRBJ1-1
CASSDIRGPNTEAFF
TGCGCCAGCAGTGATATCAGGGGACCGAACACTGAAGCTTTCTTT
>NA|TRBV6-1|NA|TRBJ1-1
CASSYGTEAFF
TGTGCCAGCAGTTACGGGACTGAAGCTTTCTTT
>NA|TRBV5-4|TRBD1|TRBJ2-2
CASSLYPGQGPGELFF
TGTGCCAGCAGCTTATACCCGGGACAGGGTCCCGGGGAGCTGTTTTTT
>once|TRBV30|TRBD2|TRBJ2-5
CAWSPGTSYETQYF
TGTGCCTGGAGTCCCGGGACTAGTTATGAGACCCAGTACTTC
>NA|TRBV29-1|TRBD2|TRBJ2-5
CSARRGVGETQYF
TGCAGCGCCCGGCGGGGGGTGGGGGAGACCCAGTACTTC
>NA|TRBV4-1|NA|TRBJ2-2
CASSQGPPPRDLHTGELFF
TGCGCCAGCAGCCAAGGCCCTCCCCCCCGGGACTTACACACCGGGGAGCTGTTTTTT
>NA|TRBV6-6|NA|TRBJ1-1
CASSYPPGATEAFF
TGTGCCAGCAGTTATCCCCCAGGGGCCACTGAAGCTTTCTTT
>NA|TRBV7-3|TRBD1|TRBJ1-2
CASSSGTGGSDYGYTF
TGTGCCAGCAGTTCCGGGACAGGGGGCTCAGACTATGGCTACACCTTC
>NA|TRBV29-1|TRBD2|TRBJ2-5
CSVRDYSQETQYF
TGCAGCGTCCGGGACTATTCACAAGAGACCCAGTACTTC
>few|TRBV7-9|NA|TRBJ1-3
CASSLARENAGNTIYF
TGTGCCAGCAGCTTGGCCAGGGAAAACGCTGGAAACACCATATATTTT
>NA|TRBV29-1|TRBD2|TRBJ2-7
CSGLSGSYEQYF
TGCAGCGGGCTTAGCGGGAGTTACGAGCAGTACTTC
>NA|TRBV18|TRBD1|TRBJ2-1
CASSPLRDRVNNEQFF
TGTGCCAGCTCACCACTCCGGGACAGGGTTAACAATGAGCAGTTCTTC